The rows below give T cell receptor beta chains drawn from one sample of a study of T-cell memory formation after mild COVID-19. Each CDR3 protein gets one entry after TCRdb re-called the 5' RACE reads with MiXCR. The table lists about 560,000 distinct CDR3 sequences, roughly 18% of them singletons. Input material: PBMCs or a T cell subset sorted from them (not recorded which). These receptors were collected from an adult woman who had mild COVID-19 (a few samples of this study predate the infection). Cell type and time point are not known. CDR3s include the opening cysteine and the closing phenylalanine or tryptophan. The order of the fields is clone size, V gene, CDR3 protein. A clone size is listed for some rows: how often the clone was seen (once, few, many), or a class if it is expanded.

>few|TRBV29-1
CSVDGRTEAQYF
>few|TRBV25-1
CASTSGSYNEQFF
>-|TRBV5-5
CASSFGSTISGQYF
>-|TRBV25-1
CASSSAGQANYEQYF
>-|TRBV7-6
CASSFWTGGSSYNEQFF
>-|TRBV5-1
CASSLGQNSGNTIYF
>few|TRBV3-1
CASSHRGWTGMKGYTF
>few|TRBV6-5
CASSPQAGVLSYGYTF
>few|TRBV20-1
CSARKGNTGELFF
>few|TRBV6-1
CASSGAERGSYEQYF
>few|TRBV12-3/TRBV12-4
CASSTPGATDTQYF
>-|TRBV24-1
CATSDPGREGVYNEQFF
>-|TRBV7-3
CASSFQVPDEQFF
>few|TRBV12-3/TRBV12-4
CASSFTGGTDTQYF
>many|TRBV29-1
CSVENPSKGEQYF
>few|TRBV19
CASSVGVGTGELFF
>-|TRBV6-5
CASRPPGQGAQGYTF
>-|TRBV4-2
CASSRSAGGSYNEQFF
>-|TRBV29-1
CSAADSIEQFF
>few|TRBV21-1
CASSKKVWTGHKAFF
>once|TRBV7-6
CASSPPDIPYEQYF
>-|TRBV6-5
CASSISFLETQYF